These 27 T cell receptor beta chains were sequenced from one sample in a study of control samples from healthy donors and cancer patients. TCRdb's table, derived via immunoSEQ multiplex PCR, lists solely in-frame clones and lacks some. The sample lists about 120,000 clones, over 80% occurring once. The sequenced sample consisted of blood. These receptors originate from a woman in her forties or fifties in good health.

V and J are TRBV2 and TRBJ2-1; D might be TRBD2 (5 bases). Trimming removed 6 bases from V and 16 bases from J, with 19 bases in between. CDR1 SNHLY and CDR2 FYNNEI come from the germline V gene. There are 12 residues in the CDR3. The CDR3 spells CASRAGNPRDFF. The CDR3 region has the DNA TGTGCCAGCAGAGCCGGGAACCCAAGAGATTTCTTC.

V usage is TRBV5-1 and J usage is TRBJ2-2; D possibly corresponds to TRBD1 (5 bases). This CDR3 is built from 16 residues. V was trimmed by 0 bases and J by 2 bases, leaving 11 bases between them. Looked up from germline, CDR1 is SGHRS and CDR2 is YFSETQ. CDR3 in DNA: TGCGCCAGCAGCTTGGACGGTCAGGGAAACACCGGGGAGCTGTTTTTT. Its translation: CASSLDGQGNTGELFF.

CDR3 sequence: CASTSGDVRAFF. CDR3 nucleotides: TGTGCCAGCACATCAGGGGATGTTAGAGCTTTCTTT. This chain links TRBV28 with TRBJ1-1; D perhaps matches TRBD1 (6 bases). The CDR3 is 12 amino acids. Trimming left V 7 bases short and J 10 bases short, with 16 bases between. The germline V gene has CDR1 MDHEN and CDR2 SYDVKM. Filled out from reference TRBV28 and TRBJ1-1, the complete variable domain reads DVKVTQSSRYLVKRTGEKVFLECVQDMDHENMFWYRQDPGLGLRLIYFSYDVKMKEKGDIPEGYSVSREKKERFSLILESASTNQTSMYLCASTSGDVRAFFGQGTRLTVV.

The chain combines TRBV4-1 with TRBJ1-2; D is uncertain. The CDR3 loop spans 14 amino acids. Germline V CDR1 and CDR2: MGHRA, YSYEKL. Trimming stripped 3 bases from V and 11 bases from J, with 19 bases between. CDR3 bases: TGCGCCAGCAGCCACCCAACGGCTTCTACCGCTTACACCTTC. Encoded protein: CASSHPTASTAYTF.

The J gene is TRBJ1-2, the V gene TRBV20-1, with 7 bases identical to TRBD1. Germline V gives CDR1 DFQATT, CDR2 SNEGSKA (reference sequence). The CDR3 sequence is 11 residues long. V gave up 7 bases and J gave up 5 bases; unmatched junction bases: 4. CDR3 coding DNA: TGCAGTGTCACGACAGGGTATGGCTACACCTTC. It codes for CSVTTGYGYTF.

This clone was counted once. The chain carries TRBV12-3 or TRBV12-4 and TRBJ1-5; D ambiguous. The V and J ends lost 3 bases and 4 bases respectively, with 7 bases between them. CDR3 length equals 13 residues. This CDR3 reads CASSFTINQPQHF. CDR3 DNA: TGTGCCAGCAGTTTTACGATAAATCAGCCCCAGCATTTT.

The chain links TRBV5-6 to TRBJ2-7; D unclear. The CDR3 runs 15 residues. CDR1 and CDR2 from the germline V gene are SGHDT and YYEEEE. The V end lost 3 bases, the J end lost 2 bases, and 15 bases lay between the germline ends. The CDR3: CASSSTEEFTYEQYF. CDR3 coding DNA: TGTGCCAGCAGCTCGACCGAGGAATTTACCTACGAGCAGTACTTC.

This sequence joins TRBV10-3 and TRBJ1-1; the D gene is possibly TRBD1 (6 bases). V lost 5 bases and J lost 8, with 15 bases in between. The CDR3 has 13 amino acids. Germline values: CDR1 ENHRY, CDR2 SYGVKD. The CDR3 is CAISPTLGGEAFF. Here the CDR3 DNA reads TGTGCCATCAGTCCAACACTCGGGGGCGAAGCTTTCTTT.

The chain carries TRBV30 and TRBJ1-6; a possible D gene is TRBD1 (5 bases). CDR3 length: 13 amino acids. With 0 bases removed from V and 8 bases from J, the gap between germline ends came to 8 bases. Germline V CDR1 and CDR2: GTSNPN, SVGIG (reference sequence). This CDR3 is CAWSVGTDSPLHF. The CDR3 DNA is TGTGCCTGGAGTGTTGGGACTGATTCACCCCTCCACTTT.

The chain recombines TRBV28 with TRBJ2-2; no reliable D call. The CDR3 length is 13 residues. The V and J ends lost 5 bases and 3 bases respectively, with 7 bases between them. Per the germline V gene, CDR1 is MDHEN and CDR2 is SYDVKM. The CDR3: CASSKTDTGELFF. CDR3 in DNA: TGTGCCAGCAGTAAAACAGACACCGGGGAGCTGTTTTTT.

J is TRBJ1-2 and V is TRBV7-6, with 10 bases matching TRBD1. From germline, CDR1 is SGHVS and CDR2 FNYEAQ. The CDR3 contains 13 residues. V trimming: 5 bases; J trimming: 6 bases; junction bases outside the gene matches: 3. Here the CDR3 reads CASSRGQGNGYTF. CDR3 nucleotide sequence: TGTGCCAGCAGCCGGGGACAGGGGAATGGCTACACCTTC.

The chain combines TRBV2 with TRBJ2-1; 8 bases are a match to TRBD2. V gave up 9 bases and J gave up 4 bases; unmatched junction bases: 5. Germline CDR1 reads SNHLY; CDR2 reads FYNNEI. This CDR3 spans 13 amino acids. For the CDR3, the DNA is TGTGCCAGTTCGGGACTAGAATACAATGAGCAGTTCTTC. This translates into CASSGLEYNEQFF.

The chain couples TRBV20-1 to TRBJ2-3; TRBD1 aligns across 9 bases. CDR1 and CDR2 (germline): DFQATT, SNEGSKA (reference sequence). The junction had 7 bases not matched to a gene; V was cut back by 3 bases and J by 0 bases. CDR3 length: 16 residues. The CDR3 reads CSASVTGGDSTDTQYF. CDR3 bases: TGCAGTGCTAGTGTCACAGGGGGCGATAGCACAGATACGCAGTATTTT.

This CDR3 reads CSAYPSEAFF. The CDR3 DNA is TGCAGTGCTTACCCCTCTGAAGCTTTCTTT. The V gene is TRBV20-1, the J gene TRBJ1-1; D is undetermined. The CDR3 runs 10 residues. With 5 bases removed from V and 6 bases from J, the gap between germline ends came to 7 bases. CDR1 and CDR2 from the germline V gene are DFQATT and SNEGSKA (reference sequence).

This clone appeared once. This chain joins TRBV6-5 and TRBJ2-6; D gene ambiguous. Germline V gene sequence: CDR1 MNHEY, CDR2 SVGAGI. Trimming left V 7 bases short and J 0 bases short, with 4 bases between. This CDR3 contains 13 residues. DNA of the CDR3: TGTGCCAGCATGCCCTCTGGGGCCAACGTCCTGACTTTC. Residues: CASMPSGANVLTF.

The chain employs TRBV5-1 and TRBJ2-2; no clear D gene. In germline, CDR1 is SGHRS, CDR2 YFSETQ. The ends were cut back, 4 bases at V and 0 bases at J, with 13 bases in the middle. The CDR3 sequence is 16 residues long. The CDR3 loop reads CASSSSGLTNTGELFF. The CDR3 DNA sequence: TGCGCCAGCAGCAGTTCTGGCCTCACGAACACCGGGGAGCTGTTTTTT. Full variable domain (rest looked up from reference TRBV5-1 and TRBJ2-2): KAGVTQTPRYLIKTRGQQVTLSCSPISGHRSVSWYQQTPGQGLQFLFEYFSETQRNKGNFPGRFSGRQFSNSRSEMNVSTLELGDSALYLCASSSSGLTNTGELFFGEGSRLTVL.

The J gene is TRBJ1-2, the V gene TRBV6-1; TRBD1 matches at 7 bases. The CDR3 extends over 13 amino acids. V gave up 2 bases and J gave up 8 bases; unmatched junction bases: 5. Germline assignment: CDR1 MNHNS and CDR2 SASEGT. The CDR3 DNA sequence: TGTGCCAGCAGTGAAACAGGGGTTGGGGGCTACACCTTC. It encodes CASSETGVGGYTF.

This chain joins TRBV9 and TRBJ1-2; 7 nucleotides agree with TRBD1. CDR1 is SGDLS and CDR2 is YYNGEE in the germline V gene. J lost 8 bases, V lost 0 bases, and 13 bases had no gene match. The CDR3 is 16 amino acids. The CDR3 loop reads CASSVGGDRAQYGYTF. In DNA form, the CDR3 reads TGTGCCAGCAGCGTAGGCGGAGACAGGGCCCAGTACGGCTACACCTTC.

V is TRBV19 and J is TRBJ2-3, with D unclear. The germline V gene has CDR1 LNHDA and CDR2 SQIVND (reference sequence). Between the trimmed V and J ends, which lost 10 bases and 2 bases, there was a span of 13 bases. The CDR3 sequence is 13 residues long. Here the CDR3 reads CATAAQFTDTQYF. The CDR3 DNA reads as TGTGCCACCGCGGCCCAGTTCACAGATACGCAGTATTTT.

This chain uses TRBV11-2 with TRBJ1-4; 7 bases match TRBD1. Germline CDR1 and CDR2: SGHAT and FQNNGV. CDR3 length: 17 residues. J gave up 8 bases and V 4 bases, and 16 bases lay outside the gene matches. CDR3 sequence: CASSSGRTGPLGEKLFF. CDR3 DNA: TGTGCCAGCAGCTCCGGCCGGACAGGCCCGCTGGGAGAAAAACTGTTTTTT.

The rearrangement joins TRBV10-3 to TRBJ2-2; D is uncertain. Deletions cut 4 bases from V and 7 bases from J, with 7 bases between. The germline gives CDR1 ENHRY, CDR2 SYGVKD. The CDR3 length is 12 residues. DNA for the CDR3: TGTGCCATCAGTGGAGCAAGCGGGGAGCTGTTTTTT. Protein product: CAISGASGELFF.

This chain uses TRBV3-1 (or the pseudogene TRBV3-2) with TRBJ2-3; TRBD2 matches 9 bases. The CDR3 spans 15 residues. Trimming took 5 bases from V and 4 from J; bases not matched to a gene: 7. Germline-derived CDR1 and CDR2 are LGHDT and YNNKEL (reference sequence). The CDR3 spells CASSGTSRLADTQYF. In nucleotides, the CDR3 is TGTGCCAGCAGCGGGACTAGCCGCTTGGCAGATACGCAGTATTTT.

V gene TRBV30 combines with J gene TRBJ1-5; TRBD1 matches 7 bases. From germline, CDR1 is GTSNPN and CDR2 SVGIG (reference sequence). The CDR3 covers 13 residues. J gave up 5 bases and V 2 bases, and 3 bases lay outside the gene matches. The CDR3 spells CAWSTGVDQPQHF. The CDR3 nucleotides read TGTGCCTGGAGTACAGGGGTTGATCAGCCCCAGCATTTT.

The V call is TRBV5-1, the J call TRBJ2-7; D not resolved. Trimming shortened V by 1 base and J by 6 bases, and 8 bases separated the two germline ends. CDR1 and CDR2 (germline): SGHRS, YFSETQ. The CDR3 runs 12 residues. The CDR3 loop reads CASSLQGLEQYF. CDR3 DNA sequence: TGCGCCAGCAGCTTGCAAGGGCTCGAGCAGTACTTC. The variable domain in full, completed from reference TRBV5-1 and TRBJ2-7, reads KAGVTQTPRYLIKTRGQQVTLSCSPISGHRSVSWYQQTPGQGLQFLFEYFSETQRNKGNFPGRFSGRQFSNSRSEMNVSTLELGDSALYLCASSLQGLEQYFGPGTRLTVT.

The chain is built from TRBV5-4 and TRBJ1-2; D possibly corresponds to TRBD1 (5 bases). This CDR3 has 14 residues. Germline CDR1 is SGHNT and CDR2 is YYREEE (reference sequence). V was pared by 0 bases and J by 9 bases, with 15 bases between. The CDR3 DNA reads TGTGCCAGCAGCTTGGTCGGGGGGGTCCCTCGCTACACCTTC. Its translation: CASSLVGGVPRYTF.

The rearrangement uses TRBV3-1 (or the pseudogene TRBV3-2) and TRBJ2-1, with 7 bases fitting TRBD2. V gave up 1 base and J gave up 6 bases; unmatched junction bases: 9. This CDR3 is 16 amino acids long. Germline CDR1 is LGHDT and CDR2 is YNNKEL (reference sequence). The CDR3 is CASSQATSGVSNEQFF. CDR3 bases: TGTGCCAGCAGCCAAGCCACCAGCGGGGTATCCAATGAGCAGTTCTTC.

CDR3 protein: CATSRREEAFF. DNA for the CDR3: TGTGCCACCAGCCGGCGGGAGGAAGCTTTCTTT. V and J are TRBV15 and TRBJ1-1; the D is unclear. This CDR3 comprises 11 residues. Trimming took off 5 bases at V and 8 bases at J, with 9 bases between the two ends. From germline, CDR1 is LNHNV and CDR2 YYDKDF (reference sequence). Complete variable domain (other parts from reference TRBV15 and TRBJ1-1): DAMVIQNPRYQVTQFGKPVTLSCSQTLNHNVMYWYQQKSSQAPKLLFHYYDKDFNNEADTPDNFQSRRPNTSFCFLDIRSPGLGDTAMYLCATSRREEAFFGQGTRLTVV.